This T cell receptor beta chain was captured by sequencing in a study of blood T cell repertoires in COVID-19. Study-level background: Researchers got acute and convalescent COVID-19 samples from the United States, Italy and Spain. Sources were T cells, B-cell-depleted T cells, or PBMCs; the material itself was cDNA or gDNA.

As handled by the study authors: Nucleated cell counts were estimated from reference gene primer amplification. The method was immunoSEQ multiplex PCR; TCRdb's version includes in-frame clones alone and lacks a portion of them. V and J calls and clone size are given by that table; D and trimming were obtained from the DNA. The sample holds around 19,000 clones, around nine tenths seen once. Germline V gives CDR1 SGHNT, CDR2 YYREEE (reference sequence). The CDR3 covers 14 residues. Trimming shortened V by 4 bases and J by 5 bases, and 12 bases separated the two germline ends. The count of this clone is one.

The chain is built from TRBV5-4 and TRBJ2-2; the D gene is possibly TRBD1 (6 bases). The receptor's source is a human donor in a cohort sampled during active COVID-19. Sequencing used peripheral blood. In nucleotides, the CDR3 is TGTGCCAGCAGCGGAGGACAGAATACCGGGGAGCTGTTTTTT. Translated: CASSGGQNTGELFF.